One TCR beta chain is described in this entry. The CDR3 runs to 14 residues. V shed 2 bases and J shed 6 bases, with 11 bases lying between them. Germline V gene lookup returns CDR1 SGHRS and CDR2 YFSETQ. Produced via immunoSEQ multiplex PCR; TCRdb's table is partial and in-frame only. The sample has 110,000 to 150,000 clones, more than 75% seen once; the top ten hold less than 4.5%. This specimen belongs to a study of blood T cell repertoires in COVID-19. Study overall: Acute-phase and convalescent COVID-19 samples originated in the United States, Italy and Spain. T cells, B-cell-depleted T cells, or PBMCs provided the cDNA or gDNA that served as material.

The sequence was obtained from a woman aged 80 or over with acute or convalescent COVID-19. Sequencing was done on a sample of peripheral blood. This chain uses TRBV5-1 with TRBJ1-4; D unresolved. The CDR3 DNA sequence: TGCGCCAGCAGCTTAGGAGAAGGCCATGAAAAACTGTTTTTT. Translating gives CASSLGEGHEKLFF. Full variable domain (missing parts from reference TRBV5-1 and TRBJ1-4): KAGVTQTPRYLIKTRGQQVTLSCSPISGHRSVSWYQQTPGQGLQFLFEYFSETQRNKGNFPGRFSGRQFSNSRSEMNVSTLELGDSALYLCASSLGEGHEKLFFGSGTQLSVL.